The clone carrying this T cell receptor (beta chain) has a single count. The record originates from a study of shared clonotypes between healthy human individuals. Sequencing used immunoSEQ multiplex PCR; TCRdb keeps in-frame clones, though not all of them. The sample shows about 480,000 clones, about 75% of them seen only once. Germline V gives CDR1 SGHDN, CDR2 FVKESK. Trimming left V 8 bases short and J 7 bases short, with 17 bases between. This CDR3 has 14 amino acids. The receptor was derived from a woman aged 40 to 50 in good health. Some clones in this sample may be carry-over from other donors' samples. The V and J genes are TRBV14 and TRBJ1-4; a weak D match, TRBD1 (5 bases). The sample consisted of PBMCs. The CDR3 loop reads CASGGGTASEKLFF. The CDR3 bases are TGTGCCAGCGGTGGGGGGACGGCGAGTGAAAAACTGTTTTTT.